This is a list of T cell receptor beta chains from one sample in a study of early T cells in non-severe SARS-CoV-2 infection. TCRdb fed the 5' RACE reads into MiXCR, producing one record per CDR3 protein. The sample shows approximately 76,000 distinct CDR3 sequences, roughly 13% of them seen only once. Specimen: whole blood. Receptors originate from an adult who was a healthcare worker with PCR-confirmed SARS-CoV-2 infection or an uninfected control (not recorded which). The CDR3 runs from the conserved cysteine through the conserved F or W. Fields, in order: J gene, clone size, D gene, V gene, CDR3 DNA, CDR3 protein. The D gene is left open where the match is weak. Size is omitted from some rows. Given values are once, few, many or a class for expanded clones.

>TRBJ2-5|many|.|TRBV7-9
TGTGCCAGCCGCAGCGGACAGCAAGAGACCCAGTACTTC
CASRSGQQETQYF
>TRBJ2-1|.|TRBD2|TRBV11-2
TGTGCCAGCAGGACTAGCGGGAGGGCCGCCTACAATGAGCAGTTCTTC
CASRTSGRAAYNEQFF
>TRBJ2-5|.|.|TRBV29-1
TGCAGCGTTGCGACGGAAGAGACCCAGTACTTC
CSVATEETQYF
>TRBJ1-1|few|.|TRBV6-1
TGTGCCAGCAGTTCTGGGGCCTTCGGCACTGAAGCTTTCTTT
CASSSGAFGTEAFF
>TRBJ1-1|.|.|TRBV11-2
TGTGCCAGCAGCTTACAGACAGTGAACACTGAAGCTTTCTTT
CASSLQTVNTEAFF
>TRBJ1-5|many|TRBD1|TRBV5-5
TGTGCCAGCAGCCCGGGACAGGTAGGGGGACAGCCCCAGCATTTT
CASSPGQVGGQPQHF
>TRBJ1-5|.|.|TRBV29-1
TGCAGCGTTCGGGAAAGCAATCAGCCCCAGCATTTT
CSVRESNQPQHF
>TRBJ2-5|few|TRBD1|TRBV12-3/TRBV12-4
TGTGCCAGCAGTCTCACCCGGGACAGGGGGTCAGGCCAGTACTTC
CASSLTRDRGSGQYF
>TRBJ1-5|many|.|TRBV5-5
TGTGCCAGCAGCTTGAGCCCAAGGCCGGGGCAGCCCCAGCATTTT
CASSLSPRPGQPQHF
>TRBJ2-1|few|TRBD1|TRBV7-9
TGTGCCAGCAGCTCGACAGGGGGCGCGGACAATGAGCAGTTCTTC
CASSSTGGADNEQFF
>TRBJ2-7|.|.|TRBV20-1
TGCAGTGCTAAGGTCCTCCCCTCCTACGAGCAGTACTTC
CSAKVLPSYEQYF
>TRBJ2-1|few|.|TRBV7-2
TGTGCCAGCAGCTCTCACCAGGGACCCTTGGAGCAGTTCTTC
CASSSHQGPLEQFF
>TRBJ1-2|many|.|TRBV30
TGTGCCTCAGACCCCCGGGGGGCGGGTGGCTACACCTTC
CASDPRGAGGYTF
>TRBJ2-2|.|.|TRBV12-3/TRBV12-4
TGTGCCAGCAGTTTAGCGGGGGCAGTCGGGGAGCTGTTTTTT
CASSLAGAVGELFF
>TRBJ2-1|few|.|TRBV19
TGTGCCAGTAGTATTTATGGAGGGGACAATGAGCAGTTCTTC
CASSIYGGDNEQFF
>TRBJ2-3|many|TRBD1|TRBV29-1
TGCAGCGTTGAAGCACAGGGGACCGGAGGCACAGATACGCAGTATTTT
CSVEAQGTGGTDTQYF
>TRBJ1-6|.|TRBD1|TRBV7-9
TGTGCCAGCAGCTTTGCACAGGGGCGGAATTCACCCCTCCACTTT
CASSFAQGRNSPLHF
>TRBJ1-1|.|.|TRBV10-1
TGCGCCAGCAGCGAAACCGGGACACCGAACACTGAAGCTTTCTTT
CASSETGTPNTEAFF
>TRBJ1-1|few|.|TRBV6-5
TGTGCCAGCACCCACGGCGAGGGGTGGAACACTGAAGCTTTCTTT
CASTHGEGWNTEAFF
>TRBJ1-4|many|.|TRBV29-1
TGCAGCGTTGATCACCTTGCAACTAATGAAAAACTGTTTTTT
CSVDHLATNEKLFF
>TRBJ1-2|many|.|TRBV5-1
TGCGCCAGCAGCTCTGGACACCCTTGGGGCGGCTACACCTTC
CASSSGHPWGGYTF
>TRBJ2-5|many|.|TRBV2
TGTGCCAGCAGTGGCCGGCCACAAGAGACCCAGTACTTC
CASSGRPQETQYF
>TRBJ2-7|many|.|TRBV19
TGTGCCAGTAGTATGGGCCGTGCCTACGAGCAGTACTTC
CASSMGRAYEQYF
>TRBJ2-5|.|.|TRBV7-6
TGTGCCAGCAGCTTAGCGGGGGGTGACACTGAGACCCAGTACTTC
CASSLAGGDTETQYF
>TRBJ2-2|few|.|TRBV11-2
TGTGCCAGCAGCTTAACAGCGGAGCTGTTTTTT
CASSLTAELFF
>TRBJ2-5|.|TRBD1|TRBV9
TGTGCCAGCAGCGTTGACAGGGGCGACGTAGAGACCCAGTACTTC
CASSVDRGDVETQYF
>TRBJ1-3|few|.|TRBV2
TGTGCCAGCAGCGATTGGACAACCTCTGGAAACACCATATATTTT
CASSDWTTSGNTIYF
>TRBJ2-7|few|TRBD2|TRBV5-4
TGTGCCAGCAGTAGTAAGGGGACTAACTCCTACGAGCAGTACTTC
CASSSKGTNSYEQYF
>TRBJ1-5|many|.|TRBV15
TGTGCCACCAGCAAGTGGGGCAATCAGCCCCAGCATTTT
CATSKWGNQPQHF
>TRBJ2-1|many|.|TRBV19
TGTGCCAGTAGTATGAAAGGTGGTGGGCGGCAGTTCTTC
CASSMKGGGRQFF
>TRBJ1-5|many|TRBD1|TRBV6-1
TGTGCCAGCCTAAAGACAGGGCATCAGCCCCAGCATTTT
CASLKTGHQPQHF
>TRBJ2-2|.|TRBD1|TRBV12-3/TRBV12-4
TGTGCCAGCAGTTTAGGGGCGGGACAGGGGGCGCTTGGTTCCGGGGAGCTGTTTTTT
CASSLGAGQGALGSGELFF
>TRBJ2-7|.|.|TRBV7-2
TGTGCCAGCAGCCAGGGAATAGCCCGGTACGAGCAGTACTTC
CASSQGIARYEQYF
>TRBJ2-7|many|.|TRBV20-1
TGCAGTGCTAGAACGGGGTCTTACGAGCAGTACTTC
CSARTGSYEQYF
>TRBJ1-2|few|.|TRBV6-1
TGTGCCAGCAGTGCCAACTATGGCTACACCTTC
CASSANYGYTF
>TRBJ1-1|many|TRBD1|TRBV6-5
TGTGCCAGCAGGCGGGACAGCGAAGCTTTCTTT
CASRRDSEAFF
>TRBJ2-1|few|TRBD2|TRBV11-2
TGTGCCAGCAGCTCAGCCCCTACTAGCGGAGATCACAATGAGCAGTTCTTC
CASSSAPTSGDHNEQFF
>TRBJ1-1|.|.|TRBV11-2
TGTGCCAGCAGCACAGGAGCTGGGGGTGCTGAAGCTTTCTTT
CASSTGAGGAEAFF
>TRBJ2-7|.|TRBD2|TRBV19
TGTGCCAGTACGGGTTTTGGACTAGCTGTTATCTCCTACGAGCAGTACTTC
CASTGFGLAVISYEQYF